Below, 28 T cell receptor beta chains from the same sample are listed, as sequenced in a study of cytomegalovirus exposure and HLA in healthy donors. A multiplex PCR was run with 60 Vbeta primers and 13 Jbeta primers. The assay was immunoSEQ multiplex PCR, and TCRdb's table has in-frame clones only and misses some. Altogether a few hundred thousand clones are present, approximately 80% being singletons, with the ten largest covering roughly 10%. Sequencing was carried out using PBMCs. These receptor sequences come from a woman in her forties or fifties in good health and CMV-seropositive.

The chain employs TRBV5-6 and TRBJ2-5; 7 bases are shared with TRBD1. The CDR3 extends over 13 amino acids. Looked up from germline, CDR1 is SGHDT and CDR2 is YYEEEE. V was clipped by 4 bases and J by 5 bases; unmatched bases: 5. The CDR3 DNA is TGTGCCAGCAGCCTCGACAGGGTGGAGACCCAGTACTTC. Protein sequence: CASSLDRVETQYF.

The V and J genes are TRBV7-2 and TRBJ2-5; 10 bases match TRBD1. The V segment lost 7 bases and the J segment 4 bases; nucleotides outside the gene matches: 9. CDR1 and CDR2 from the germline V gene are SGHTA and FQGNSA. This CDR3 region has 15 residues. The CDR3 here is CASTKLRDRGETQYF. CDR3 nucleotides: TGTGCCAGCACCAAGCTCCGGGACAGGGGAGAGACCCAGTACTTC.

The chain recombines TRBV7-9 with TRBJ2-1; 10 bases are a match to TRBD2. The CDR3 totals 15 residues. Unmatched junction bases numbered 11, after V lost 7 bases and J lost 8 bases. From germline, CDR1 is SEHNR and CDR2 FQNEAQ (reference sequence). For the CDR3, the DNA is TGTGCCAGCATAGAGAAGCGGGGGGGCGGGGATGAGCAGTTCTTC. Translated, it gives CASIEKRGGGDEQFF.

The genes are TRBV15 and TRBJ2-4, with D possibly being TRBD1 (5 bases). Germline lookup yields CDR1 LNHNV and CDR2 YYDKDF (reference sequence). The length of the CDR3 is 16 residues. Trimming took off 3 bases at V and 2 bases at J, with 14 bases between the two ends. In DNA, the CDR3 is TGTGCCACCAGCAGGGATGACAGACGAACCAAAAACATTCAGTACTTC. Its protein is CATSRDDRRTKNIQYF.

V and J are TRBV29-1 and TRBJ1-2; TRBD1 matches at 8 bases. This CDR3 contains 11 residues. V gave up 4 bases and J gave up 12 bases; unmatched junction bases: 7. Germline V gene sequence: CDR1 SQVTM, CDR2 ANQGSEA. The DNA for the CDR3 is TGCAGCGTTGCGGGGACGGGACAGGACACCTTC. This encodes CSVAGTGQDTF. The whole variable domain, remainder taken from reference TRBV29-1 and TRBJ1-2, is SAVISQKPSRDICQRGTSLTIQCQVDSQVTMMFWYRQQPGQSLTLIATANQGSEATYESGFVIDKFPISRPNLTFSTLTVSNMSPEDSSIYLCSVAGTGQDTFGSGTRLTVV.

The rearrangement links TRBV5-6 to TRBJ2-7, with 11 bases aligning to TRBD2. The CDR3 is 17 residues long. J was trimmed by 5 bases and V by 4 bases; bases with no gene match: 14. The germline V gene has CDR1 SGHDT and CDR2 YYEEEE. The chain's CDR3 is CASSRLDGLAGVNEQYF. CDR3 DNA: TGTGCCAGCAGCAGACTGGATGGACTAGCGGGCGTGAACGAGCAGTACTTC.

The sample holds a few counts of this clone. The chain employs TRBV5-1 and TRBJ2-6; 7 bases align to TRBD1. The CDR3 has 19 amino acids. V dropped 2 bases and J dropped 0; count of bases not matched to a gene: 11. The germline CDR1 and CDR2 sequences are SGHRS and YFSETQ. This CDR3 is CASSFSTGSPSSGANVLTF. CDR3 bases: TGCGCCAGCAGCTTCTCGACAGGGAGCCCTAGCTCTGGGGCCAACGTCCTGACTTTC.

This clone was seen only a few times. This rearrangement joins TRBV28 to TRBJ1-4; 8 nucleotides agree with TRBD1. The CDR3 sequence is 14 residues long. The trim removed 2 bases at V and 5 bases at J, leaving 1 base unmatched. Germline lookup yields CDR1 MDHEN and CDR2 SYDVKM. CDR3 sequence: CASSLAGGNEKLFF. The CDR3 region has the DNA TGTGCCAGCAGTTTAGCAGGGGGCAATGAAAAACTGTTTTTT.

The J gene is TRBJ1-5, the V gene TRBV2; tentative D call: TRBD1 (6 bases). Trimming took 5 bases from V and 6 from J, leaving 14 bases between them. CDR3 length: 14 residues. Germline lookup yields CDR1 SNHLY and CDR2 FYNNEI. DNA of the CDR3: TGTGCCAGCAGTAGGGGGGGGATGGGTCAGCCCCAGCATTTT. Translating it yields CASSRGGMGQPQHF.

The DNA for the CDR3 is TGCGCCAGCAACCCGGACAGGGCATCCCGATCCACCTTC. Its protein is CASNPDRASRSTF. The chain links TRBV10-2 to TRBJ1-2, with 8 nucleotides matching TRBD1. The CDR3 contains 13 residues. Germline V gene sequence: CDR1 WSHSY, CDR2 SAAADI. The junction had 14 bases not matched to a gene; V was cut back by 7 bases and J by 13 bases.

On this clone: Within the sample, other DNA sequences also encode this same CDR3. The chain recombines TRBV19 with TRBJ1-2; 12 bases map to TRBD1. Germline V gene data show CDR1 as LNHDA and CDR2 as SQIVND (reference sequence). This CDR3 is built from 15 residues. The J segment lost 2 bases and the V segment lost 4 bases, leaving 2 bases of the junction unmatched. CDR3 sequence: CASSSGTGGNYGYTF. CDR3 in DNA: TGTGCCAGTAGTAGCGGGACAGGGGGCAACTATGGCTACACCTTC.

The chain couples TRBV7-9 to TRBJ1-4; D perhaps matches TRBD1 (5 bases). Between the trimmed V and J ends, which lost 1 base and 6 bases, there was a span of 12 bases. There are 15 residues in the CDR3. Germline V CDR1 and CDR2: SEHNR, FQNEAQ (reference sequence). The CDR3 region is CASSLGTNHDEKLFF. The CDR3 nucleotides are TGTGCCAGCAGCTTAGGGACAAATCACGATGAAAAACTGTTTTTT. Looking up the rest from reference TRBV7-9 and TRBJ1-4 gives the full variable domain: DTGVSQNPRHKITKRGQNVTFRCDPISEHNRLYWYRQTLGQGPEFLTYFQNEAQLEKSRLLSDRFSAERPKGSFSTLEIQRTEQGDSAMYLCASSLGTNHDEKLFFGSGTQLSVL.

J is TRBJ1-6 and V is TRBV11-2, with D maybe TRBD1 (5 bases). Germline CDR1 is SGHAT and CDR2 is FQNNGV. The CDR3 has 17 amino acids. V lost 5 bases, J lost 0 bases, and 14 bases lay in between. The CDR3 sequence is CASSPAPRGSYNSPLHF. DNA of the CDR3: TGTGCCAGCAGCCCCGCTCCTAGGGGCTCCTATAATTCACCCCTCCACTTT.

The CDR3 DNA sequence: TGTGCCTGGAGTGGACAGGGTAGAGCAGATACGCAGTATTTT. Residues: CAWSGQGRADTQYF. The gene calls are TRBV30 and TRBJ2-3, with 7 bases fitting TRBD1. CDR1 GTSNPN and CDR2 SVGIG come from the germline V gene (reference sequence). V dropped 1 base and J dropped 4; count of bases not matched to a gene: 5. The CDR3 is made up of 14 amino acids.

As DNA, the CDR3 is TGTGCCATATCGACAGATACGCAGTATTTT. The encoded protein is CAISTDTQYF. V is TRBV7-9 and J is TRBJ2-3; D call uncertain. Germline-derived CDR1 and CDR2 are SEHNR and FQNEAQ (reference sequence). V was pared by 10 bases and J by 3 bases, with 5 bases between. The CDR3 extends over 10 amino acids.

This clone was detected only a few times. The chain carries TRBV5-6 and TRBJ2-7, with TRBD1 matching 7 bases. This CDR3 comprises 14 residues. The germline V gene encodes CDR1 SGHDT and CDR2 YYEEEE. Trimming removed 4 bases from V and 3 bases from J; junction bases left unmatched: 7. For the CDR3, the DNA is TGTGCCAGCAGCGCACCTACAGGGGACTACGAGCAGTACTTC. This translates into CASSAPTGDYEQYF. Supplemented by reference TRBV5-6 and TRBJ2-7, the full variable domain reads DAGVTQSPTHLIKTRGQQVTLRCSPKSGHDTVSWYQQALGQGPQFIFQYYEEEERQRGNFPDRFSGHQFPNYSSELNVNALLLGDSALYLCASSAPTGDYEQYFGPGTRLTVT.

The genes are TRBV19 and TRBJ2-2, with D maybe TRBD1 (5 bases). Germline CDR1 and CDR2: LNHDA and SQIVND (reference sequence). The CDR3 totals 15 residues. V shed 6 bases and J shed 6 bases, with 17 bases lying between them. CDR3 nucleotides: TGTGCCAGTAGCACAGGAAGGGATAGTTCCGGGGAGCTGTTTTTT. Protein product: CASSTGRDSSGELFF.

The chain joins TRBV7-7 to TRBJ2-1; 8 positions agree with TRBD2. Germline lookup yields CDR1 SSHAT and CDR2 FNYEAQ (reference sequence). The CDR3 has 12 residues. J was trimmed by 1 base and V by 11 bases; bases with no gene match: 1. CDR3 DNA: TGTGCCGGACTAGCTTCCTACAATGAGCAGTTCTTC. Its translation: CAGLASYNEQFF.

CDR3 amino acids: CASSPTETNYGYTF. CDR3 sequence (DNA): TGTGCCAGCTCACCGACAGAGACTAACTATGGCTACACCTTC. The V gene is TRBV18, the J gene TRBJ1-2; D perhaps matches TRBD1 (5 bases). V lost 3 bases to trimming and J lost 0 bases, with 8 bases between them. This CDR3 is built from 14 residues. Germline CDR1 and CDR2: KGHSH and LQKENI.

This chain joins TRBV23-1 and TRBJ1-3; D remains ambiguous. TRBV23-1 is annotated as an ORF whose role is uncertain. This CDR3 contains 13 residues. V was trimmed by 6 bases and J by 3 bases, leaving 9 bases between them. For the CDR3, the DNA is TGCGCCAGCAGGGGGAGGTTTGGAAACACCATATATTTT. Amino acids: CASRGRFGNTIYF.

The chain uses TRBV4-3 and TRBJ1-2, with a weak D call TRBD1 (6 bases). Germline CDR1 reads LGHNA; CDR2 reads YSLEER. The V end was cut by 0 bases, the J end by 5 bases, with 13 bases between. The CDR3 is 15 amino acids. The CDR3 bases are TGCGCCAGCAGCCAAGATAGGGGGTTCGGGTATGGCTACACCTTC. Translation: CASSQDRGFGYGYTF.

V and J are TRBV5-1 and TRBJ2-3, with 15 bases that match TRBD2. V trimming: 1 base; J trimming: 4 bases; junction bases outside the gene matches: 7. Germline assignment: CDR1 SGHRS and CDR2 YFSETQ. The CDR3 sequence is 18 residues long. The CDR3 loop reads CASSLSGLAGGRADTQYF. CDR3 coding DNA: TGCGCCAGCAGCTTGAGTGGACTAGCGGGGGGGCGGGCAGATACGCAGTATTTT.

This clone was counted between two and nine times. The V gene is TRBV4-3, the J gene TRBJ2-1; the match to TRBD1 covers 8 bases. The CDR3 has 15 amino acids. Unmatched junction bases numbered 9, after V lost 5 bases and J lost 6 bases. The germline V gene has CDR1 LGHNA and CDR2 YSLEER. In nucleotides, the CDR3 is TGCGCCAGCAGCTACCGACAGGGGCTCATCAATGAGCAGTTCTTC. Its protein product is CASSYRQGLINEQFF.

The chain employs TRBV28 and TRBJ1-1, with a possible D match to TRBD1 (5 bases). Germline CDR1 reads MDHEN; CDR2 reads SYDVKM. This CDR3 comprises 14 residues. V lost 8 bases, J lost 1 base, and 14 bases lay in between. CDR3 sequence (DNA): TGTGCCAGCGGGCGGCGTGGGGCGAACACTGAAGCTTTCTTT. Amino acids: CASGRRGANTEAFF.

This clone appeared a few times. V gene TRBV4-3 combines with J gene TRBJ2-7; 7 bases agree with TRBD1. This CDR3 has 14 amino acids. With V trimmed by 2 bases and J by 0 bases, 1 base remained unmatched. CDR1 is LGHNA and CDR2 is YSLEER in the germline V gene. The DNA of the CDR3 is TGCGCCAGCAGCCAACGGGACAGCTCCTACGAGCAGTACTTC. Residues: CASSQRDSSYEQYF.

This sequence joins TRBV4-1 and TRBJ1-1; D remains ambiguous. Trimming pared 0 bases from V and 4 bases from J, leaving 24 bases between. Germline V CDR1 and CDR2: MGHRA, YSYEKL. CDR3 size: 19 residues. CDR3 residues: CASSQDLLASSEALTEAFF. The CDR3 region has the DNA TGCGCCAGCAGCCAAGATTTGCTGGCAAGCAGCGAGGCACTCACTGAAGCTTTCTTT.

This chain links TRBV6-1 with TRBJ1-2; D is ambiguous. This CDR3 comprises 13 residues. Germline CDR1 is MNHNS and CDR2 is SASEGT. V was shortened by 4 bases and J by 2 bases, with 8 bases between the two germline ends. The CDR3 loop is CASSGWQNYGYTF. CDR3 DNA sequence: TGTGCCAGCAGTGGGTGGCAGAACTATGGCTACACCTTC.

This clone appeared once. This sample also contains other DNA sequences that code for the same CDR3. The chain links TRBV30 to TRBJ1-5; 7 bases match TRBD1. The CDR3 runs 14 residues. Germline-derived CDR1 and CDR2 are GTSNPN and SVGIG (reference sequence). J gave up 4 bases and V 0 bases, and 3 bases lay outside the gene matches. The CDR3 reads CAWSVAGGNQPQHF. The CDR3 DNA follows: TGTGCCTGGAGTGTAGCAGGGGGAAATCAGCCCCAGCATTTT. The full variable domain, in which reference TRBV30 and TRBJ1-5 provide the parts outside the CDR3, is SQTIHQWPATLVQPVGSPLSLECTVEGTSNPNLYWYRQAAGRGLQLLFYSVGIGQISSEVPQNLSASRPQDRQFILSSKKLLLSDSGFYLCAWSVAGGNQPQHFGDGTRLSIL.